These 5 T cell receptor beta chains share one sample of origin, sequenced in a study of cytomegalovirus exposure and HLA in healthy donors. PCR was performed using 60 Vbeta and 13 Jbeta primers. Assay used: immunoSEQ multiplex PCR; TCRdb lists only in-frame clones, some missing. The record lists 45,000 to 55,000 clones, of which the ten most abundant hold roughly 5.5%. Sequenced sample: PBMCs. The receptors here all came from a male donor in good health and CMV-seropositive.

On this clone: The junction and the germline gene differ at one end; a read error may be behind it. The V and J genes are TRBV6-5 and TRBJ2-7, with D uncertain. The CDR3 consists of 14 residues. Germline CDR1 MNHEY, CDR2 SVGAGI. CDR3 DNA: TGTGCCGGCAGTTTTAATCCGGGTTTCTACGAGCAGTACTTC. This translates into CAGSFNPGFYEQYF.

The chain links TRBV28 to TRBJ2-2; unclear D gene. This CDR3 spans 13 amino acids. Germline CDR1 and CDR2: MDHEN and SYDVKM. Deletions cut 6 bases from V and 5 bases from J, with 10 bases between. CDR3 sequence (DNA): TGTGCCAGCAGCATCTTGAGTACCGGGGAGCTGTTTTTT. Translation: CASSILSTGELFF. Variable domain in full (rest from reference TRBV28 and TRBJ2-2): DVKVTQSSRYLVKRTGEKVFLECVQDMDHENMFWYRQDPGLGLRLIYFSYDVKMKEKGDIPEGYSVSREKKERFSLILESASTNQTSMYLCASSILSTGELFFGEGSRLTVL.

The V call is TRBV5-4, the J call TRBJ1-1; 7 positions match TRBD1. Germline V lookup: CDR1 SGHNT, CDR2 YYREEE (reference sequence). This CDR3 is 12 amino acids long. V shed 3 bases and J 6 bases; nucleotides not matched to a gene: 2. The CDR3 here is CASSSDRAEAFF. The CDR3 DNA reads TGTGCCAGCAGCTCCGACAGGGCTGAAGCTTTCTTT.

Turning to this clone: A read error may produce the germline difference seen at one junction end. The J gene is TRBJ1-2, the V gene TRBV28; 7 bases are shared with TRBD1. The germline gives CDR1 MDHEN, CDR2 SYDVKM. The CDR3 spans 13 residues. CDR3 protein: CASSKDRSYGHTF. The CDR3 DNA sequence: TGTGCCAGCTCAAAGGACAGGTCCTATGGCCACACCTTC.

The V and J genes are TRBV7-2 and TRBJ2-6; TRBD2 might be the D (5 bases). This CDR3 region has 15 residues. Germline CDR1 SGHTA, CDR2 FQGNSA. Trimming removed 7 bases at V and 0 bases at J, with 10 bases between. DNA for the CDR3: TGTGCCAGCACTACTACTAGCTCTGGGGCCAACGTCCTGACTTTC. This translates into CASTTTSSGANVLTF.